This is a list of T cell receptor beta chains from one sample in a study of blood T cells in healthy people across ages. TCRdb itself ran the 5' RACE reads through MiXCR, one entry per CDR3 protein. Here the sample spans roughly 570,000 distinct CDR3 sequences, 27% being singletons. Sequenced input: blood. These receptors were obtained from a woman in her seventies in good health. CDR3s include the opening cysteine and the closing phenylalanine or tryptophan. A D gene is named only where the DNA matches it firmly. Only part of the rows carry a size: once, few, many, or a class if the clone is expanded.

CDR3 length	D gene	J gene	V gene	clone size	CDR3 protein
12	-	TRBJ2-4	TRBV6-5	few	CASSYQGNIQYF
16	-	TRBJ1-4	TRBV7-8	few	CASSFREGYSNEKLFF
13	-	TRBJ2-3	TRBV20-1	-	CSASMVVWDTQYF
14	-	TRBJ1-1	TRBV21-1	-	CASSKRQGDTEAFF
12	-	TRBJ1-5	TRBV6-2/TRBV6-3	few	CASRPTNQPQHF
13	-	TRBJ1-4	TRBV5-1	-	CASSREGNEKLFF
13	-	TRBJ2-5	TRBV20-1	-	CSAIGQFQETQYF
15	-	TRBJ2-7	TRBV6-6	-	CASSYDGGGTYEQYF
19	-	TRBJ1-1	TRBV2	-	CASIPGQAVGRHMNTEAFF
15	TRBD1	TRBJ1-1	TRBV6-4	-	CASSTQGGLNTEAFF
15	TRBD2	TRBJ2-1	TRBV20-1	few	CSARDPRGGNYEQFF
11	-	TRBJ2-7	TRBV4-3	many	CASSQGVEQYF
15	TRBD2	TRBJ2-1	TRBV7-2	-	CASRLPGLAVAEQFF
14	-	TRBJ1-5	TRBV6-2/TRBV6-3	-	CASNQGSLNRPQHF
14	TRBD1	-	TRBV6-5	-	CASRIDRGGNEQFF
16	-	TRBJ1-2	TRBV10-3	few	CAISESRGADPYGYTF
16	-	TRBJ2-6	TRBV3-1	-	CASSQTRFSGANVLTF
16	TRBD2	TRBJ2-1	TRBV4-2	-	CASSPTGTRTFHEQFF
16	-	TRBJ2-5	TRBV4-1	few	CASVISTGLSRETQYF
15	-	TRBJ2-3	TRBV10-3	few	CAISSATGRTDTQYF
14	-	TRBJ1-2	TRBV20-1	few	CSARDLGGDYGYTF
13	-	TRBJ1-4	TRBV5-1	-	CASTQGINEKLFF
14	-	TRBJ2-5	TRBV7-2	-	CASSSSGPMETQYF
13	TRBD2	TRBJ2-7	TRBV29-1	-	CSVVPAGVYEQYF
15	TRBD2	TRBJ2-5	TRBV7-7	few	CASSSLAGGPETQYF
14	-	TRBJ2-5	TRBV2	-	CASTKRGLQETQYF
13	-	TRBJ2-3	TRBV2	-	CASKWGGADTQYF